Listed here are 20 T cell receptor beta chains from one sample, sequenced in a study of CD8+ T cells in alopecia areata. Described treatment: oral pan-JAK inhibitor, 5-10 mg twice daily. Reverse transcribed after extraction, RNA yielded cDNA as the sequencing template. Data came from immunoSEQ multiplex PCR; TCRdb stores just in-frame clones and leaves some out. The sample records just under 65,000 clones, roughly 46% being singletons. The sample in question was CD8+ T cells sorted from blood, obtained between weeks 36 and 40, from a patient treated with tofacitinib. Source of these receptors: a human donor with alopecia areata.

V gene TRBV6-4 combines with J gene TRBJ2-5; TRBD1 is a possible D gene (5 bases). The CDR3 is 14 residues long. Per the germline V gene, CDR1 is MRHNA and CDR2 is SNTAGT. With 5 bases removed from V and 1 base from J, the gap between germline ends came to 11 bases. Here the CDR3 reads CASSPQVTQETQYF. The DNA of the CDR3 is TGTGCCAGCAGTCCACAGGTCACCCAAGAGACCCAGTACTTC.

The rearrangement joins TRBV6-6 to TRBJ2-3; perhaps TRBD2 as D (5 bases). The V gene's germline CDR1 is MNHNY and CDR2 SVGAGI (reference sequence). The CDR3 extends over 14 amino acids. The germline V and J ends were trimmed by 6 bases and 4 bases, with 14 bases remaining between them. CDR3 DNA: TGTGCCAGCAGCCCTAGCCCTCAACCAGATACGCAGTATTTT. The encoded protein is CASSPSPQPDTQYF.

The genes are TRBV5-6 and TRBJ1-5; no clear D gene. The CDR3 has 14 residues. V lost 3 bases and J 1 base, leaving 8 bases between the germline ends. Germline V gene sequence: CDR1 SGHDT, CDR2 YYEEEE. The CDR3 spells CASSSGWSNQPQHF. CDR3 DNA: TGTGCCAGCAGCTCGGGATGGAGCAATCAGCCCCAGCATTTT.

This clone was picked up one time. The rearrangement uses TRBV27 and TRBJ1-5; D gene ambiguous. Per germline, CDR1 MNHEY and CDR2 SMNVEV (reference sequence). The length of the CDR3 is 12 residues. Trimming removed 5 bases at V and 6 bases at J, with 8 bases between. CDR3 amino acids: CASSPTGQPQHF. The CDR3, as DNA: TGTGCCAGCAGTCCCACGGGTCAGCCCCAGCATTTT.

This clone was observed a few times. The sample contains more than one DNA sequence encoding this CDR3. The chain employs TRBV19 and TRBJ1-1; unclear D gene. Per the germline V gene, CDR1 is LNHDA and CDR2 is SQIVND (reference sequence). Trimming removed 1 base at V and 0 bases at J, with 6 bases between. The CDR3 has 14 residues. The CDR3 protein is CASSIGGMNTEAFF. CDR3 nucleotides: TGTGCCAGTAGTATAGGAGGGATGAACACTGAAGCTTTCTTT.

The gene calls are TRBV7-6 and TRBJ2-5; 9 nucleotides match TRBD2. The J segment lost 5 bases and the V segment lost 0 bases, leaving 22 bases of the junction unmatched. CDR1 is SGHVS and CDR2 is FNYEAQ in the germline V gene. CDR3 length: 21 residues. CDR3: CASSLARTGASGNLAVETQYF. The DNA of the CDR3 is TGTGCCAGCAGCTTAGCGAGGACTGGGGCTAGCGGGAATCTAGCTGTCGAGACCCAGTACTTC.

This sequence joins TRBV4-1 and TRBJ2-7; tentative D call: TRBD2 (5 bases). The CDR3 extends over 15 amino acids. Trimming took 0 bases from V and 0 from J, leaving 9 bases between them. Germline CDR1 reads MGHRA; CDR2 reads YSYEKL. As DNA, the CDR3 is TGCGCCAGCAGCCAAGAGAGGGCGAGCTCCTACGAGCAGTACTTC. Translation: CASSQERASSYEQYF.

The rearrangement uses TRBV27 and TRBJ2-6; 7 bases align to TRBD1. Germline trimming cut 9 bases from V and 2 bases from J; bases unmatched to any gene: 1. The CDR3 is 13 residues long. The germline gives CDR1 MNHEY, CDR2 SMNVEV (reference sequence). The CDR3 DNA is TGTGCCAGTACAGGGGCTGGGGCCAACGTCCTGACTTTC. Its protein is CASTGAGANVLTF.

This CDR3 reads CASSLSGGSYNEQFF. In nucleotides, the CDR3 is TGTGCCAGCAGCTTATCCGGGGGAAGCTACAATGAGCAGTTCTTC. The V and J genes are TRBV7-9 and TRBJ2-1; D perhaps matches TRBD2 (6 bases). CDR1 is SEHNR and CDR2 is FQNEAQ in the germline V gene (reference sequence). V lost 2 bases to trimming and J lost 3 bases, with 11 bases between them. The CDR3 has 15 residues.

This chain joins TRBV9 and TRBJ2-5; TRBD1 is a possible D gene (6 bases). Germline CDR1 is SGDLS and CDR2 is YYNGEE. Deletions cut 3 bases from V and 5 bases from J, with 14 bases between. The CDR3 runs to 14 residues. This CDR3 reads CASSAQQGGETQYF. CDR3 DNA: TGTGCCAGCAGCGCCCAACAGGGTGGCGAGACCCAGTACTTC.

The chain couples TRBV6-5 to TRBJ1-5; no definite D call. The CDR3 is made up of 14 amino acids. Trimming removed 5 bases at V and 2 bases at J, with 10 bases between. Per germline, CDR1 MNHEY and CDR2 SVGAGI. CDR3 coding DNA: TGTGCCAGCAGTGAAGGGATGGGCAATCAGCCCCAGCATTTT. It is translated as CASSEGMGNQPQHF.

This clone was seen only once. CDR3 sequence (DNA): TGTGCCTGGAGTCGGGCTTCCTACAATGAGCAGTTCTTC. It translates to CAWSRASYNEQFF. The V call is TRBV30, the J call TRBJ2-1; D remains unclear. The ends were cut back, 2 bases at V and 1 base at J, with 6 bases in the middle. The CDR3 extends over 13 amino acids. Looked up from germline, CDR1 is GTSNPN and CDR2 is SVGIG (reference sequence).

This sequence joins TRBV27 and TRBJ2-7; possibly TRBD2 for D (5 bases). The V end was cut by 6 bases, the J end by 4 bases, with 22 bases between. CDR1 and CDR2 (germline): MNHEY, SMNVEV (reference sequence). The CDR3 covers 16 residues. CDR3 sequence reads: CASSLRGAVEVYEQYF. The CDR3 DNA sequence: TGTGCCAGCAGCCTACGCGGTGCTGTGGAGGTGTACGAGCAGTACTTC.

The chain has TRBV29-1 and TRBJ2-1; a weak D match, TRBD1 (7 bases). From germline, CDR1 is SQVTM and CDR2 ANQGSEA. The CDR3 covers 15 residues. The V end lost 4 bases, the J end lost 4 bases, and 17 bases lay between the germline ends. For the CDR3, the DNA is TGCAGCGTTGCTATCGGGGACAGCGGGTACAATGAGCAGTTCTTC. Translation gives CSVAIGDSGYNEQFF.

The rearrangement joins TRBV4-1 to TRBJ1-1; a weak D match, TRBD1 (6 bases). The CDR3 is 13 amino acids. The V gene lost 3 bases and the J gene lost 4 bases, with 9 bases spanning the gap. The germline V gene encodes CDR1 MGHRA and CDR2 YSYEKL. The CDR3 DNA reads as TGCGCCAGCAGCCAGGGCAGGGGCACTGAAGCTTTCTTT. Translating it yields CASSQGRGTEAFF.

This clone was seen more than once but under ten times. This rearrangement joins TRBV27 to TRBJ2-1, with 7 nucleotides matching TRBD1. This CDR3 contains 15 residues. Germline values: CDR1 MNHEY, CDR2 SMNVEV (reference sequence). V lost 2 bases, J lost 8 bases, and 9 bases stayed unmatched. In nucleotides, the CDR3 is TGTGCCAGCAGTTTAACAGGGGTTGGGGTGCATGAGCAGTTCTTC. It encodes CASSLTGVGVHEQFF.

This clone occurred once. The gene calls are TRBV7-9 and TRBJ2-7; D unclear. Germline lookup yields CDR1 SEHNR and CDR2 FQNEAQ (reference sequence). This CDR3 region has 14 residues. Trimming shortened V by 5 bases and J by 2 bases, and 13 bases separated the two germline ends. This CDR3 reads CASSPSLSPYEQYF. The CDR3 DNA reads as TGTGCCAGCAGCCCCAGTCTCAGCCCCTACGAGCAGTACTTC. Full variable domain (rest looked up from reference TRBV7-9 and TRBJ2-7): DTGVSQNPRHKITKRGQNVTFRCDPISEHNRLYWYRQTLGQGPEFLTYFQNEAQLEKSRLLSDRFSAERPKGSFSTLEIQRTEQGDSAMYLCASSPSLSPYEQYFGPGTRLTVT.

This clone was detected only a few times. The CDR3 bases are TGCAGCGTTGAAGGATTGACAGGGACCCTAGGGGGGGAGCAGTACTTC. This gives the protein CSVEGLTGTLGGEQYF. V and J are TRBV29-1 and TRBJ2-7, with D tentatively TRBD1 (7 bases). The V gene lost 1 base and the J gene lost 7 bases, with 23 bases spanning the gap. Germline CDR1 SQVTM, CDR2 ANQGSEA. There are 16 residues in the CDR3.

The rearrangement uses TRBV27 and TRBJ2-7; D ambiguous. The CDR3 extends over 13 amino acids. V lost 5 bases, J lost 2 bases, and 10 bases lay in between. Germline lookup yields CDR1 MNHEY and CDR2 SMNVEV (reference sequence). CDR3 protein: CASSVGGPYEQYF. CDR3 DNA sequence: TGTGCCAGCAGTGTTGGCGGCCCCTACGAGCAGTACTTC.

The CDR3 region has the DNA TGCAGCGTTCTCAAGACAGGGGCGGTGACCTACGAGCAGTACTTC. This encodes CSVLKTGAVTYEQYF. The chain links TRBV29-1 to TRBJ2-7; 8 bases map to TRBD1. Germline CDR1 SQVTM, CDR2 ANQGSEA. The CDR3 extends over 15 amino acids. V was pared by 5 bases and J by 2 bases, with 11 bases of the junction left unmatched.